These 25 T cell receptor beta chains originate from one sample sequenced in a study of shared clonotypes between healthy human individuals. The protocol was immunoSEQ multiplex PCR, while the TCRdb copy is restricted to in-frame clones and leaves out a portion. The table lists around 1.4 million clones, around 98.5% of them singletons. The sample taken for sequencing was naive CD4+ T cells sorted from blood. Subset given: CD45RA+ positively selected. The receptors here all came from a young man in good health.

The rearrangement links TRBV5-1 to TRBJ2-3; D may be TRBD2 (6 bases). The germline gives CDR1 SGHRS, CDR2 YFSETQ. The V end lost 5 bases, the J end lost 0 bases, and 10 bases lay between the germline ends. CDR3 length equals 14 residues. The CDR3 DNA reads as TGCGCCAGCAGGGCTAGCGAAAGCACAGATACGCAGTATTTT. Translation: CASRASESTDTQYF.

A word on this clone: Germline is not matched at one junction end, which may reflect a read error. This chain connects TRBV14 to TRBJ2-7; D is possibly TRBD2 (5 bases). The CDR3 loop spans 13 amino acids. CDR1 SGHDN and CDR2 FVKESK come from the germline V gene. In DNA, the CDR3 is TGTGCCAGCAGCCAAGGGAGGTTCTACGGGCAGTACTTC. Translation gives CASSQGRFYGQYF.

The V gene is TRBV27, the J gene TRBJ2-5, with no clear D. V lost 3 bases to trimming and J lost 5 bases, with 7 bases between them. This CDR3 has 12 amino acids. Germline CDR1 reads MNHEY; CDR2 reads SMNVEV (reference sequence). CDR3 residues: CASSFPRETQYF. CDR3 sequence (DNA): TGTGCCAGCAGTTTCCCCAGGGAGACCCAGTACTTC.

This chain joins TRBV27 and TRBJ2-1; TRBD2 matches 10 bases. Germline trimming cut 3 bases from V and 2 bases from J; bases unmatched to any gene: 7. Germline V gene lookup returns CDR1 MNHEY and CDR2 SMNVEV (reference sequence). The CDR3 totals 17 residues. CDR3 bases: TGTGCCAGCAGTTTCTCGAGCGGGAGGGCCCCCTACAATGAGCAGTTCTTC. Amino acid sequence: CASSFSSGRAPYNEQFF.

In its sample, this clone was seen once. A read error may account for a junction end that differs from germline. The chain uses TRBV5-5 and TRBJ2-1; D unclear. This CDR3 comprises 13 residues. CDR1 is SGHKS, CDR2 YYEKEE, per germline (reference sequence). CDR3 sequence (DNA): TGTGCCAGCAACTTGATACAGCAGGCTGAGCAGTTCTTC. This codes for CASNLIQQAEQFF. Using reference TRBV5-5 and TRBJ2-1 for the parts outside the CDR3, the full variable domain is DAGVTQSPTHLIKTRGQQVTLRCSPISGHKSVSWYQQVLGQGPQFIFQYYEKEERGRGNFPDRFSARQFPNYSSELNVNALLLGDSALYLCASNLIQQAEQFFGPGTRLTVL.

This clone was seen once. V and J are TRBV9 and TRBJ2-2; D is uncertain. The CDR3 length is 16 residues. Germline-derived CDR1 and CDR2 are SGDLS and YYNGEE. The V and J ends lost 4 bases and 3 bases respectively, with 16 bases between them. The CDR3 DNA reads TGTGCCAGCAGCACCCGAGGTGAGGTGGACACCGGGGAGCTGTTTTTT. Translating it yields CASSTRGEVDTGELFF.

The chain is built from TRBV15 and TRBJ1-3, with a possible D match to TRBD1 (5 bases). The CDR3 consists of 14 residues. The V gene lost 4 bases and the J gene lost 0 bases, with 7 bases spanning the gap. The germline gives CDR1 LNHNV, CDR2 YYDKDF (reference sequence). CDR3 protein: CATSIGTSGNTIYF. CDR3 in DNA: TGTGCCACCAGCATAGGGACCTCTGGAAACACCATATATTTT.

V usage is TRBV28 and J usage is TRBJ1-2, with D possibly being TRBD1 (5 bases). V lost 5 bases and J lost 4, with 14 bases in between. CDR3 length: 14 residues. Germline assignment: CDR1 MDHEN and CDR2 SYDVKM. The CDR3, as DNA: TGTGCCAGCAGTGGCGGGCAGGGACTCTATGGCTACACCTTC. This codes for CASSGGQGLYGYTF.

The chain recombines TRBV9 with TRBJ2-7; D unresolved. This CDR3 contains 13 residues. The germline V gene encodes CDR1 SGDLS and CDR2 YYNGEE. V lost 2 bases and J lost 5, with 11 bases in between. The CDR3 is CASSVGQTNEQYF. DNA of the CDR3: TGTGCCAGCAGCGTTGGCCAGACGAACGAGCAGTACTTC.

CDR3: CASSIGTSRYNEQFF. The CDR3 nucleotides are TGTGCCAGTAGTATTGGGACTAGCCGCTACAATGAGCAGTTCTTC. The chain couples TRBV19 to TRBJ2-1, with TRBD2 matching over 9 bases. The CDR3 has 15 amino acids. Germline V gene lookup returns CDR1 LNHDA and CDR2 SQIVND (reference sequence). The trim removed 3 bases at V and 3 bases at J, leaving 3 bases unmatched. Using reference TRBV19 and TRBJ2-1 for the parts outside the CDR3, the full variable domain is DGGITQSPKYLFRKEGQNVTLSCEQNLNHDAMYWYRQDPGQGLRLIYYSQIVNDFQKGDIAEGYSVSREKKESFPLTVTSAQKNPTAFYLCASSIGTSRYNEQFFGPGTRLTVL.

This clone occurred once. The chain combines TRBV27 with TRBJ2-3; D possibly corresponds to TRBD2 (6 bases). The V and J ends lost 4 bases and 0 bases respectively, with 14 bases between them. From germline, CDR1 is MNHEY and CDR2 SMNVEV (reference sequence). This CDR3 comprises 16 residues. The CDR3: CASSSRRRDSTDTQYF. The CDR3 DNA is TGTGCCAGCAGTTCAAGACGGCGGGATAGCACAGATACGCAGTATTTT.

The chain is built from TRBV29-1 and TRBJ2-5; D uncertain. The CDR3 covers 12 residues. Germline V lookup: CDR1 SQVTM, CDR2 ANQGSEA. V lost 6 bases, J lost 4 bases, and 12 bases lay in between. The CDR3 spells CSVLGGVETQYF. The DNA of the CDR3 is TGCAGCGTCCTTGGTGGTGTAGAGACCCAGTACTTC.

V and J are TRBV5-5 and TRBJ1-3; D not certain. This CDR3 comprises 16 residues. V gave up 2 bases and J gave up 0 bases, with 12 bases separating them. CDR1 is SGHKS and CDR2 is YYEKEE in the germline V gene (reference sequence). Here the CDR3 DNA reads TGTGCCAGCAGCTTCGCCGACACGTACTCTGGAAACACCATATATTTT. It is translated as CASSFADTYSGNTIYF.

Remarks on this clone: Germline and junction disagree at one end, which may indicate a read error. The chain is built from TRBV6-1 and TRBJ2-7, with TRBD2 matching over 13 bases. This CDR3 comprises 14 residues. In germline, CDR1 is MNHNS, CDR2 SASEGT. The CDR3 nucleotides are TGTGCCAGCAGTCTAATCGGGACTAGCGGGGAACATTTGTTC. Protein sequence: CASSLIGTSGEHLF.

This rearrangement joins TRBV9 to TRBJ2-2, with 8 bases matching TRBD1. From germline, CDR1 is SGDLS and CDR2 YYNGEE. The CDR3 sequence is 15 residues long. The J segment lost 4 bases and the V segment lost 4 bases, leaving 6 bases of the junction unmatched. CDR3 in DNA: TGTGCCAGCAGCACACAGGGGGTTCGCACCGGGGAGCTGTTTTTT. Protein product: CASSTQGVRTGELFF.

V and J are TRBV6-5 and TRBJ2-2; TRBD1 aligns across 7 bases. Germline V CDR1 and CDR2: MNHEY, SVGAGI. The CDR3 length is 15 residues. J lost 6 bases, V lost 5 bases, and 9 bases had no gene match. For the CDR3, the DNA is TGTGCCAGCAGTCGAAGAACAGGGGCTCCCGGGGAGCTGTTTTTT. Translated, it gives CASSRRTGAPGELFF.

The rearrangement uses TRBV6-1 and TRBJ2-7, with 8 nucleotides matching TRBD2. V lost 6 bases, J lost 4 bases, and 11 bases stayed unmatched. The CDR3 consists of 15 residues. Germline V gives CDR1 MNHNS, CDR2 SASEGT. CDR3 amino acids: CASSETGTRVYEQYF. The CDR3 DNA is TGTGCCAGCAGCGAGACCGGGACTAGAGTATACGAGCAGTACTTC.

The genes are TRBV5-6 and TRBJ1-5, with a weak D call TRBD1 (6 bases). Germline-derived CDR1 and CDR2 are SGHDT and YYEEEE. The V and J ends lost 5 bases and 10 bases respectively, with 19 bases between them. This CDR3 is 14 amino acids long. CDR3: CASRPGGAGEPQHF. DNA of the CDR3: TGTGCCAGCAGGCCTGGGGGGGCAGGTGAACCCCAGCATTTT.

This chain uses TRBV18 with TRBJ2-1; possibly TRBD2 for D (5 bases). The germline V and J ends were trimmed by 1 base and 5 bases, with 12 bases remaining between them. From germline, CDR1 is KGHSH and CDR2 LQKENI. The CDR3 loop spans 15 amino acids. The DNA for the CDR3 is TGTGCCAGCTCACCACTGGAGGTTCGCGACAATGAGCAGTTCTTC. Translated, it gives CASSPLEVRDNEQFF.

The gene calls are TRBV19 and TRBJ1-1, with D unclear. The CDR3 consists of 11 residues. Trimming pared 4 bases from V and 4 bases from J, leaving 4 bases between. The germline V gene encodes CDR1 LNHDA and CDR2 SQIVND (reference sequence). The CDR3 nucleotides read TGTGCCAGTAGTAAAGGCACTGAAGCTTTCTTT. It codes for CASSKGTEAFF.

This clone appeared once. The chain joins TRBV5-5 to TRBJ2-7; no clear D. CDR1 and CDR2 (germline): SGHKS, YYEKEE (reference sequence). The V gene lost 4 bases and the J gene lost 5 bases, with 10 bases spanning the gap. CDR3 size: 12 residues. CDR3 in DNA: TGTGCCAGCAGCGTCAGGACGGACGAGCAGTACTTC. Residues: CASSVRTDEQYF.

V and J are TRBV19 and TRBJ1-2; D is uncertain. V gave up 10 bases and J gave up 4 bases, with 19 bases separating them. Per germline, CDR1 LNHDA and CDR2 SQIVND (reference sequence). The length of the CDR3 is 14 residues. The CDR3 loop reads CATFLGILPYGYTF. CDR3 sequence (DNA): TGTGCCACCTTTCTCGGGATCCTTCCCTATGGCTACACCTTC.

This clone has only one observation. The CDR3 reads CAISESGQGRDEQYF. The CDR3 bases are TGTGCCATCAGTGAGTCTGGACAGGGGAGGGACGAGCAGTACTTC. The chain employs TRBV10-3 and TRBJ2-7; 9 nucleotides line up with TRBD1. Trimming took 0 bases from V and 5 from J; bases not matched to a gene: 5. This CDR3 region has 15 residues. Germline V CDR1 and CDR2: ENHRY, SYGVKD.

J is TRBJ2-2 and V is TRBV5-1, with 11 bases lining up with TRBD2. After removal of 0 bases from V and 2 bases from J, the junction contained 6 bases not matched to a gene. The CDR3 covers 18 residues. Germline V gene sequence: CDR1 SGHRS, CDR2 YFSETQ. In nucleotides, the CDR3 is TGCGCCAGCAGCTTGGTTAGCGGGAGGGGACATAACACCGGGGAGCTGTTTTTT. Translating gives CASSLVSGRGHNTGELFF.

This rearrangement joins TRBV11-2 to TRBJ1-3; D not resolved. Germline V gene lookup returns CDR1 SGHAT and CDR2 FQNNGV. The CDR3 spans 13 residues. V lost 0 bases and J lost 2, with 2 bases in between. The CDR3 coding sequence is TGTGCCAGCAGCTTAGAACCTGGAAACACCATATATTTT. Translation gives CASSLEPGNTIYF.